These 13 T cell receptor beta chains were all obtained from the same sample, sequenced in a study of vaccination and CD4 T cells after COVID-19. Sequencing of the DNA from cultured CD4+ T cells was carried out with the Oncomine TCR Beta short-read assay. TCRdb reanalysed the PCR reads using MiXCR and keeps one entry per CDR3 protein. The sample lists about 12,000 distinct CDR3 sequences, around 35% occurring once. Treatment: roughly nine-day PBMC culture with coronavirus spike peptide pools or control peptides (ViraFEST assay). Their antigens remain unidentified. The sample taken for sequencing was cultured CD4+ T cells from blood. The receptors derive from a human donor with COVID-19.

This clonotype was recorded a few times. The chain has TRBV10-1 and TRBJ1-5; D is uncertain. The germline CDR1 and CDR2 sequences are WNHNN and SYGVQD (reference sequence). CDR3 length: 13 amino acids. The V end lost 3 bases, the J end lost 9 bases, and 12 bases lay between the germline ends. The CDR3 region has the DNA TGCGCCAGCAGTGAAGGCCTGATGCGGCCCCAGCATTTT. Translating gives CASSEGLMRPQHF.

In this sample, this clonotype turned up once. The V call is TRBV5-1, the J call TRBJ1-3; 8 nucleotides line up with TRBD1. The germline V gene encodes CDR1 SGHRS and CDR2 YFSETQ. After removal of 4 bases from V and 0 bases from J, the junction contained 3 bases not matched to a gene. There are 15 residues in the CDR3. The CDR3 DNA sequence: TGCGCCAGCAGCCAGGACAGGGTCTCTGGAAACACCATATATTTT. Its translation is CASSQDRVSGNTIYF.

This clonotype was picked up a small number of times. The chain employs TRBV7-2 and TRBJ2-5; D possibly corresponds to TRBD2 (6 bases). CDR1 and CDR2 from the germline V gene are SGHTA and FQGNSA. The CDR3 extends over 13 amino acids. Trimming shortened V by 5 bases and J by 4 bases, and 11 bases separated the two germline ends. The CDR3 region is CASSGTWTETQYF. CDR3 DNA sequence: TGTGCCAGCAGCGGGACTTGGACAGAGACCCAGTACTTC.

The chain joins TRBV11-3 to TRBJ2-2, with D possibly being TRBD1 (6 bases). Germline lookup yields CDR1 SGHNT and CDR2 YENEEA. The ends were cut back, 5 bases at V and 6 bases at J, with 19 bases in the middle. CDR3 size: 16 residues. CDR3 amino acids: CASSEHRAVGPGELFF. Written as DNA, the CDR3 is TGTGCCAGCAGCGAACACAGGGCGGTGGGTCCCGGGGAGCTGTTTTTT. The variable domain in full, with the rest retrieved from reference TRBV11-3 and TRBJ2-2, is EAGVVQSPRYKIIEKKQPVAFWCNPISGHNTLYWYLQNLGQGPELLIRYENEEAVDDSQLPKDRFSAERLKGVDSTLKIQPAELGDSAVYLCASSEHRAVGPGELFFGEGSRLTVL.

The rearrangement uses TRBV30 and TRBJ1-5; D is undetermined. V lost 2 bases and J lost 6, with 17 bases in between. This CDR3 is 15 amino acids long. In germline, CDR1 is GTSNPN, CDR2 SVGIG (reference sequence). The CDR3 sequence: CAWSSGLGSSQPQHF. In DNA, the CDR3 is TGTGCCTGGAGTAGTGGCCTAGGGTCGTCTCAGCCCCAGCATTTT.

This clonotype was seen a handful of times. V gene TRBV7-9 combines with J gene TRBJ1-1; unclear D gene. V lost 2 bases and J lost 1, with 8 bases in between. Germline V gives CDR1 SEHNR, CDR2 FQNEAQ (reference sequence). CDR3 length: 14 amino acids. CDR3 coding DNA: TGTGCCAGCAGCTTACGTACAGAGAACACTGAAGCTTTCTTT. It yields the protein CASSLRTENTEAFF.

This rearrangement joins TRBV7-2 to TRBJ2-3; D may be TRBD1 or TRBD2 (6 bases each). The CDR3 length is 16 residues. The V and J ends lost 0 bases and 5 bases respectively, with 15 bases between them. Germline values: CDR1 SGHTA, CDR2 FQGNSA. This CDR3 reads CASSLAVGGGRDTQYF. The CDR3 bases are TGTGCCAGCAGCTTAGCCGTTGGTGGGGGGCGAGATACGCAGTATTTT.

This clonotype occurred a few times. The chain couples TRBV7-3 to TRBJ1-2; D remains unclear. In germline, CDR1 is SGHTA, CDR2 FQGTGA. This CDR3 is 13 amino acids long. Trimming shortened V by 5 bases and J by 2 bases, and 9 bases separated the two germline ends. CDR3 DNA: TGTGCCAGCAGCCCCGACAAAAACTATGGCTACACCTTC. It codes for CASSPDKNYGYTF.

The chain combines TRBV19 with TRBJ2-5; D gene ambiguous. Per germline, CDR1 LNHDA and CDR2 SQIVND (reference sequence). This CDR3 region has 12 residues. V lost 6 bases to trimming and J lost 4 bases, with 9 bases between them. In DNA form, the CDR3 reads TGTGCCAGTAGACAGCCCCCAGAGACCCAGTACTTC. This sequence encodes CASRQPPETQYF.

The chain carries TRBV7-9 and TRBJ1-2, with unresolved D. This CDR3 spans 12 amino acids. The V gene's germline CDR1 is SEHNR and CDR2 FQNEAQ (reference sequence). Trimming removed 4 bases from V and 7 bases from J, with 10 bases in between. The CDR3 DNA sequence: TGTGCCAGCAGCTCCCGCCGGGGTGGCTACACCTTC. Translated: CASSSRRGGYTF.

The V and J genes are TRBV7-2 and TRBJ1-2; D uncertain. V shed 4 bases and J shed 10 bases, with 13 bases lying between them. The CDR3 sequence is 12 residues long. The germline V gene has CDR1 SGHTA and CDR2 FQGNSA. CDR3 coding DNA: TGTGCCAGCAGCTCCCCCCCGGACCTCTACACCTTC. Translation: CASSSPPDLYTF.

This clonotype has more than one count but fewer than ten. The chain joins TRBV11-2 to TRBJ2-2; D is unresolved. Germline V gene sequence: CDR1 SGHAT, CDR2 FQNNGV. The ends were cut back, 1 base at V and 1 base at J, with 7 bases in the middle. This CDR3 is 15 amino acids long. The CDR3 sequence: CASSLALRNTGELFF. Here the CDR3 DNA reads TGTGCCAGCAGCTTAGCCCTTCGGAACACCGGGGAGCTGTTTTTT. Full variable domain (outside the CDR3, taken from reference TRBV11-2 and TRBJ2-2): EAGVAQSPRYKIIEKRQSVAFWCNPISGHATLYWYQQILGQGPKLLIQFQNNGVVDDSQLPKDRFSAERLKGVDSTLKIQPAKLEDSAVYLCASSLALRNTGELFFGEGSRLTVL.

CDR3 bases: TGTGCCAGCAGCCGACTAGCGGGGGGGACAGATACGCAGTATTTT. Translating it yields CASSRLAGGTDTQYF. The chain combines TRBV11-2 with TRBJ2-3; 14 positions match TRBD2. From germline, CDR1 is SGHAT and CDR2 FQNNGV. Trimming cost V 5 bases and J 3 bases; bases outside gene matches: 1. The CDR3 spans 15 residues.